This TCR beta chain originates from a study of cytomegalovirus exposure and HLA in healthy donors. Per germline, CDR1 SGHTA and CDR2 FQGTGA. The junction had 7 bases not matched to a gene; V was cut back by 4 bases and J by 2 bases. This CDR3 has 16 amino acids. PCR used 60 Vbeta primers and 13 Jbeta primers. Sequenced by immunoSEQ multiplex PCR; TCRdb stores in-frame clones only, minus some. This table holds roughly 150,000 clones, approximately 75% found once. This chain joins TRBV7-3 and TRBJ2-3, with TRBD1 matching over 9 bases. The source is a man aged 50 or older in good health and CMV-seropositive. Specimen: PBMCs. In DNA, the CDR3 is TGTGCCAGCAGCTCGGGGACAGGGACCATCACAGATACGCAGTATTTT. It codes for CASSSGTGTITDTQYF.